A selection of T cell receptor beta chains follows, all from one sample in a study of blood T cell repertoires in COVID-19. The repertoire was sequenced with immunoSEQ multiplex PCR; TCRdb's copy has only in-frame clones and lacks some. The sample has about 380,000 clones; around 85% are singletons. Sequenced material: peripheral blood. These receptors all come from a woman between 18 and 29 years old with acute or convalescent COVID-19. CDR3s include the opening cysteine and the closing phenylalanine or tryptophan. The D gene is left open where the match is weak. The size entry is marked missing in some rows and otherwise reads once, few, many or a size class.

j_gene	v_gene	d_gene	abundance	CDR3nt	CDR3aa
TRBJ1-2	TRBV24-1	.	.	TGTGCCACCAGTGATCCCGATTTCCGCGAGGGCTACACCTTC	CATSDPDFREGYTF
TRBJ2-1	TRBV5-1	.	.	TGCGCCAGCAGCTACACCTCAGGGGATGAGCAGTTCTTC	CASSYTSGDEQFF
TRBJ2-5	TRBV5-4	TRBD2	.	TGTGCCAGCAGCCTCCGAAGAGGTCTAGCGGGAGCAGAGACCCAGTACTTC	CASSLRRGLAGAETQYF
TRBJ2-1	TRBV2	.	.	TGTGCCAGCACGTCAAAGGACGGGGGGCCCTACAATGAGCAGTTCTTC	CASTSKDGGPYNEQFF
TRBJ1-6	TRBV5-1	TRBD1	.	TGCGCCAGCAGCTTGGGGGACAGGAATAATTCACCCCTCCACTTT	CASSLGDRNNSPLHF
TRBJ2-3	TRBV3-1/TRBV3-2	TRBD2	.	TGTGCCAGCAGCCGGGGACTAGCGGGAGGGCCAGGGGATACGCAGTATTTT	CASSRGLAGGPGDTQYF
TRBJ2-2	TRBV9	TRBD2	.	TGTGCCAGCAGCCCCCGGACTAGGAACACCGGGGAGCTGTTTTTT	CASSPRTRNTGELFF
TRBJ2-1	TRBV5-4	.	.	TGTGCCAGCAGCCTAGTGACGCGTGAGCAGTTCTTC	CASSLVTREQFF
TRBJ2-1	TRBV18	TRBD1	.	TGTGCCAGCTCAGGACAGGGATGGGATGAGCAGTTCTTC	CASSGQGWDEQFF
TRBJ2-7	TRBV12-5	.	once	TGTGCTAGTGGTTTGTACGGGGATCGGGACGAGCAGTACTTC	CASGLYGDRDEQYF
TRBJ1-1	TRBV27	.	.	TGTGCCAGCAGTCCGACAGTGAACACTGAAGCTTTCTTT	CASSPTVNTEAFF
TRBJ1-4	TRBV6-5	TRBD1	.	TGTGCCAGCAGTTACTTTCAACCGGGACAGGGAGAGAAACTGTTTTTT	CASSYFQPGQGEKLFF
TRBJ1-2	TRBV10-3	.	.	TGTGCCATCAGTGAGACGGGGGACGGTCCATTTGGTGGCTACACCTTC	CAISETGDGPFGGYTF
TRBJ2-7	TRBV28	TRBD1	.	TGTGCCAGCAGTTTAGGGATTTGGGACAGGGACTACGAGCAGTACTTC	CASSLGIWDRDYEQYF
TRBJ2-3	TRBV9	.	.	TGTGCCAGCAGCGTAGGGGGGCAAGATACGCAGTATTTT	CASSVGGQDTQYF
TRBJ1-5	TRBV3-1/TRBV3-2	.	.	TGTGCCAGCAGCCAATCCAATAGCAATCAGCCCCAGCATTTT	CASSQSNSNQPQHF
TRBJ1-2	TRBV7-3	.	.	TGTGCCAGCAGCCCTACGAGGGATAGGGCGGATGGCTACACCTTC	CASSPTRDRADGYTF
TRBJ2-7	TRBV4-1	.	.	TGCGCCAGCAGCCAGGGGGCGACAGCTGCCTACGAGCAGTACTTC	CASSQGATAAYEQYF
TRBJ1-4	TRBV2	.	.	TGTGCCAAGAACGGTGAGGGAGGCACTAATGAAAAACTGTTTTTT	CAKNGEGGTNEKLFF
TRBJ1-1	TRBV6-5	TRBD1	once	TGTGCCAGCAGGGCGGGACAGTATATTTACACTGAAGCTTTCTTT	CASRAGQYIYTEAFF
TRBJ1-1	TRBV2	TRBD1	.	TGTGCCAGCAGTGTCGGACAGGGGCGGACTGAAGCTTTCTTT	CASSVGQGRTEAFF
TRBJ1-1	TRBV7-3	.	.	TGTGCCAGCAGCGCCTGGGACACCTCGAACACTGAAGCTTTCTTT	CASSAWDTSNTEAFF
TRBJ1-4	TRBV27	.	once	TGTGCCAGCAGCCCACAGGGCGCAACTAATGAAAAACTGTTTTTT	CASSPQGATNEKLFF
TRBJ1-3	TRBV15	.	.	TGTGCCACCAGCAGAGGGGAGGGAGGCTCTGGAAACACCATATATTTT	CATSRGEGGSGNTIYF
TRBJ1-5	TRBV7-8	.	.	TGTGCCACCGCATTGAAAGGGGGAGCTCAGCCCCAGCATTTT	CATALKGGAQPQHF
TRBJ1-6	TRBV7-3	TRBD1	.	TGTGCCAGCGCTGTCAGGGGGAAATCACCCCTCCACTTT	CASAVRGKSPLHF
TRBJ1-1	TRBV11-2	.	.	TGTGCCAGCAGCTTCCACAGAGCCATGAACACTGAAGCTTTCTTT	CASSFHRAMNTEAFF
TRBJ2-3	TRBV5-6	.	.	TGTGCCAGCAGCTTGCCAACAGGTAGCACAGATACGCAGTATTTT	CASSLPTGSTDTQYF
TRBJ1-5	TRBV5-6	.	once	TGTGCCAGCAGCTTGCGGGACTATAATCAGCCCCAGCATTTT	CASSLRDYNQPQHF
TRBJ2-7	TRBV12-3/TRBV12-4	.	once	TGTGCCAGCAGCCACAGGGAAATCTACGAGCAGTACTTC	CASSHREIYEQYF
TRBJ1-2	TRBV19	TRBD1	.	TGTGCCACGGGACAGGGCCACGGCTACACCTTC	CATGQGHGYTF
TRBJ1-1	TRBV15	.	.	TGTGCCACCAGCAGAGATCAGTCTGAAGCTTTCTTT	CATSRDQSEAFF
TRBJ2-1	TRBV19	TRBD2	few	TGTGCCAGTAGTAACGGGAGACTAGCGGGCTCCTACAATGAGCAGTTCTTC	CASSNGRLAGSYNEQFF
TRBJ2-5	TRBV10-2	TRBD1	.	TGCGCCAGCGGGGGACAGCTCCAAGAGACCCAGTACTTC	CASGGQLQETQYF
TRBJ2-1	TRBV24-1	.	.	TGTGCCACCAGTGATTCAGGGGTAAGGGCCTACAATGAGCAGTTCTTC	CATSDSGVRAYNEQFF
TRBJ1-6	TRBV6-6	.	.	TGTGCCAGCAGTTACGTGGGGGGTTACTCACCCCTCCACTTT	CASSYVGGYSPLHF
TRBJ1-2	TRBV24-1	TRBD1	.	TGTGCCACCAGTTATCGAATTGGGGACGCTACAGGGGGAGAAGGCTACACCTTC	CATSYRIGDATGGEGYTF